These 5 T cell receptor beta chains originate from one sample sequenced in a study of human CD8 memory T cell subsets. UMI-labeled 5' RACE produced the TCR beta libraries. With the 5' RACE reads reprocessed, TCRdb shows one record per CDR3 protein and no DNA. This sample's clone table lists fewer than 5,000 distinct CDR3 sequences. Sequencing was done on a sample of CD8+ effector memory T cells (TEM) sorted from PBMCs. This sample's subset: effector memory CD8 T cells, CCR7- CD45RO+ CD95+. Receptors were obtained from a human donor in good health.

The chain recombines TRBV19 with TRBJ2-2; TCRdb's D call, TRBD1, is unchecked because there is no DNA. CDR1 and CDR2 (germline): LNHDA, SQIVND (reference sequence). There are 15 residues in the CDR3. The CDR3 here is CASSTPGQDTGELFF.

This sequence joins TRBV9 and TRBJ2-3; TCRdb's D call of TRBD2 is untestable without DNA. The CDR3 contains 17 residues. Germline CDR1 is SGDLS and CDR2 is YYNGEE. The CDR3 loop is CASSVEVAGSLTDTQYF.

The chain is built from TRBV20-1 and TRBJ2-1. The CDR3 totals 15 residues. From germline, CDR1 is DFQATT and CDR2 SNEGSKA (reference sequence). CDR3: CSARDTSGDYNEQFF.

This rearrangement joins TRBV29-1 to TRBJ1-2; the TCRdb D gene call, TRBD1, has no DNA to confirm it. The CDR3 loop spans 13 amino acids. The germline V gene has CDR1 SQVTM and CDR2 ANQGSEA. This CDR3 reads CSVDLGTAYGYTF. Full variable domain (remainder filled in from reference TRBV29-1 and TRBJ1-2): SAVISQKPSRDICQRGTSLTIQCQVDSQVTMMFWYRQQPGQSLTLIATANQGSEATYESGFVIDKFPISRPNLTFSTLTVSNMSPEDSSIYLCSVDLGTAYGYTFGSGTRLTVV.

The gene calls are TRBV5-1 and TRBJ2-1; TCRdb's assignment of TRBD1 cannot be checked, as there is no DNA. The CDR3 runs 14 residues. Per the germline V gene, CDR1 is SGHRS and CDR2 is YFSETQ. CDR3 residues: CASASGTGLNEQFF.